The entry below describes one T cell receptor (beta chain). This entry is derived from a study of immune evolution from preneoplasia to lung adenocarcinoma. The method was immunoSEQ multiplex PCR; TCRdb's version includes in-frame clones alone and lacks a portion of them. Among about 2,000 clones listed, around four fifths were seen once. The CDR3 has 15 residues. The germline V gene encodes CDR1 SGHKS and CDR2 YYEKEE (reference sequence). Trimming pared 0 bases from V and 7 bases from J, leaving 16 bases between. The sequence came from a person in their 60s with lung adenocarcinoma. The sample taken for sequencing was FFPE normal lung tissue adjacent to the tumor. The rearrangement uses TRBV5-5 and TRBJ2-5, with D uncertain. CDR3 sequence reads: CASSLDWSGPGTQYF. CDR3 nucleotide sequence: TGTGCCAGCAGCTTGGACTGGTCAGGACCGGGGACCCAGTACTTC.